A selection of T cell receptor beta chains follows, all from one sample in a study of T cell responses to AZD1222 COVID-19 vaccine. The method was immunoSEQ multiplex PCR; TCRdb's version includes in-frame clones alone and lacks a portion of them. In the table there are roughly 80,000 clones, around 90% of which are singletons. Material: peripheral blood, obtained 28 days after the second AZD1222 dose. These receptors were taken from an adult who received the AZD1222 COVID-19 vaccine. Both conserved end residues are part of each CDR3. The order of the fields is CDR3 protein, V gene, J gene, CDR3 length.

cdr3_aa: CASSDSGQPQHF
v_call: TRBV28
j_call: TRBJ1-5
cdr3_length: 12

cdr3_aa: CASSYSSQAGYEQYF
v_call: TRBV6-5
j_call: TRBJ2-7
cdr3_length: 15

cdr3_aa: CASSLGLELAGTEEQFF
v_call: TRBV7-9
j_call: TRBJ2-1
cdr3_length: 17

cdr3_aa: CASSQDESSGWYRADTQYF
v_call: TRBV3-1/TRBV3-2
j_call: TRBJ2-3
cdr3_length: 19

cdr3_aa: CASSRGSKDEQFF
v_call: TRBV7-9
j_call: TRBJ2-1
cdr3_length: 13

cdr3_aa: CASSMGWDLIGTDTQYF
v_call: TRBV19
j_call: TRBJ2-3
cdr3_length: 17

cdr3_aa: CAISGLAGVADTQYF
v_call: TRBV10-3
j_call: TRBJ2-3
cdr3_length: 15

cdr3_aa: CASVGQARNTGELFF
v_call: TRBV2
j_call: TRBJ2-2
cdr3_length: 15

cdr3_aa: CASAREALMNTGELFF
v_call: TRBV5-1
j_call: TRBJ2-2
cdr3_length: 16

cdr3_aa: CASSQGNSGSYEQYF
v_call: TRBV4-1
j_call: TRBJ2-7
cdr3_length: 15

cdr3_aa: CASGVGGTAGGYTF
v_call: TRBV5-1
j_call: TRBJ1-2
cdr3_length: 14

cdr3_aa: CATSRDQGLGANVLTF
v_call: TRBV15
j_call: TRBJ2-6
cdr3_length: 16

cdr3_aa: CSVAEELGNTIYF
v_call: TRBV29-1
j_call: TRBJ1-3
cdr3_length: 13

cdr3_aa: CASSLEMNEQFF
v_call: TRBV13
j_call: TRBJ2-1
cdr3_length: 12

cdr3_aa: CASSTPRGLAGGDEQFF
v_call: TRBV7-9
j_call: TRBJ2-1
cdr3_length: 17

cdr3_aa: CASSGTSGSEQYF
v_call: TRBV19
j_call: TRBJ2-7
cdr3_length: 13

cdr3_aa: CASSPTGDSNRAKNIQYF
v_call: TRBV18
j_call: TRBJ2-4
cdr3_length: 18

cdr3_aa: CASSPDRGRGYTF
v_call: TRBV7-8
j_call: TRBJ1-2
cdr3_length: 13

cdr3_aa: CASSVDPFRETQYF
v_call: TRBV9
j_call: TRBJ2-5
cdr3_length: 14

cdr3_aa: CASSQTLQGAPSQYF
v_call: TRBV3-1/TRBV3-2
j_call: TRBJ2-5
cdr3_length: 15

cdr3_aa: CASSLRPGNQPQHF
v_call: TRBV5-8
j_call: TRBJ1-5
cdr3_length: 14

cdr3_aa: CASSLAGAGALSYEQYF
v_call: TRBV7-9
j_call: TRBJ2-7
cdr3_length: 17

cdr3_aa: CASSFLRQDRSSYEQYF
v_call: TRBV27
j_call: TRBJ2-7
cdr3_length: 17

cdr3_aa: CASSPLAPGAQYF
v_call: TRBV12-3/TRBV12-4
j_call: TRBJ2-5
cdr3_length: 13

cdr3_aa: CASSQDRASGDTDTQYF
v_call: TRBV4-1
j_call: TRBJ2-3
cdr3_length: 17

cdr3_aa: CASSLRQGVIRQFF
v_call: TRBV6-2/TRBV6-3
j_call: TRBJ2-1
cdr3_length: 14

cdr3_aa: CASSLGFNEKLFF
v_call: TRBV14
j_call: TRBJ1-4
cdr3_length: 13

cdr3_aa: CASSLMSDAYEQYF
v_call: TRBV5-1
j_call: TRBJ2-7
cdr3_length: 14

cdr3_aa: CAISPGLAGAGEQYF
v_call: TRBV10-3
j_call: TRBJ2-7
cdr3_length: 15

cdr3_aa: CASSSEGTSVGYEQYF
v_call: TRBV5-1
j_call: TRBJ2-7
cdr3_length: 16

cdr3_aa: CASSLAGGVNEQFF
v_call: TRBV7-3
j_call: TRBJ2-1
cdr3_length: 14

cdr3_aa: CASSYGGSSYDTQYF
v_call: TRBV6-5
j_call: TRBJ2-3
cdr3_length: 15

cdr3_aa: CASSPDMRRNTIYF
v_call: TRBV18
j_call: TRBJ1-3
cdr3_length: 14

cdr3_aa: CASSPFSGSVDTQYF
v_call: TRBV19
j_call: TRBJ2-3
cdr3_length: 15

cdr3_aa: CASSVTANTEAFF
v_call: TRBV9
j_call: TRBJ1-1
cdr3_length: 13

cdr3_aa: CASSQGPGEQYF
v_call: TRBV3-1/TRBV3-2
j_call: TRBJ2-7
cdr3_length: 12

cdr3_aa: CASRRTGWGELFF
v_call: TRBV12-3/TRBV12-4
j_call: TRBJ2-2
cdr3_length: 13

cdr3_aa: CASSYVGQRTYEQYF
v_call: TRBV6-2/TRBV6-3
j_call: TRBJ2-7
cdr3_length: 15

cdr3_aa: CASTTAPVFDEQYF
v_call: TRBV18
j_call: TRBJ2-7
cdr3_length: 14

cdr3_aa: CSVNRGNFNEQFF
v_call: TRBV29-1
j_call: TRBJ2-1
cdr3_length: 13

cdr3_aa: CATLGQTWNTEAFF
v_call: TRBV28
j_call: TRBJ1-1
cdr3_length: 14

cdr3_aa: CASSTGLATYEQYF
v_call: TRBV5-1
j_call: TRBJ2-7
cdr3_length: 14

cdr3_aa: CSVEDLDGFNEQFF
v_call: TRBV29-1
j_call: TRBJ2-1
cdr3_length: 14

cdr3_aa: CASSLRTSANTGELFF
v_call: TRBV4-2
j_call: TRBJ2-2
cdr3_length: 16

cdr3_aa: CASSQDRLAGIYEQYF
v_call: TRBV4-3
j_call: TRBJ2-7
cdr3_length: 16

cdr3_aa: CSASDRQGGTLWF
v_call: TRBV20-1
j_call: TRBJ2-7
cdr3_length: 13

cdr3_aa: CAWSVPGQGRYEQYF
v_call: TRBV30
j_call: TRBJ2-7
cdr3_length: 15

cdr3_aa: CASSTGTGLGDEQFF
v_call: TRBV6-2/TRBV6-3
j_call: TRBJ2-1
cdr3_length: 15

cdr3_aa: CASSEWTGGEAFF
v_call: TRBV25-1
j_call: TRBJ1-1
cdr3_length: 13

cdr3_aa: CASSLGSGRSGTQYF
v_call: TRBV19
j_call: TRBJ2-5
cdr3_length: 15

cdr3_aa: CASSHLFSGSVNIQYF
v_call: TRBV4-1
j_call: TRBJ2-4
cdr3_length: 16

cdr3_aa: CASSIQGDQPQHF
v_call: TRBV12-3/TRBV12-4
j_call: TRBJ1-5
cdr3_length: 13